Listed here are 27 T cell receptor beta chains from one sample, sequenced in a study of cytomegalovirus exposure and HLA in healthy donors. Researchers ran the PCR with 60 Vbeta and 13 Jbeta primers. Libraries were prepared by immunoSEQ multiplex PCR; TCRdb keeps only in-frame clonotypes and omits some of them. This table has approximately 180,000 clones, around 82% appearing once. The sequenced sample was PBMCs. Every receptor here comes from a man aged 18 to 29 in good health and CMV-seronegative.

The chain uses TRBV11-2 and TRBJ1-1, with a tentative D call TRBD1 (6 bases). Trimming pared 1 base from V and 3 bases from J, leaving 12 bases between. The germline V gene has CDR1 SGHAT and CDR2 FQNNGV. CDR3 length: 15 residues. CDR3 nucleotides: TGTGCCAGCAGCTTAGGGATGGCAGGGGACACTGAAGCTTTCTTT. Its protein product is CASSLGMAGDTEAFF.

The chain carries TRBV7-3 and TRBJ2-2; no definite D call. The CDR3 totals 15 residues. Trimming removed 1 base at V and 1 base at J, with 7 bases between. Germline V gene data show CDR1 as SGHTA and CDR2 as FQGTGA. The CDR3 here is CASSLIGGNTGELFF. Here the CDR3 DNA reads TGTGCCAGCAGCTTAATCGGCGGGAACACCGGGGAGCTGTTTTTT.

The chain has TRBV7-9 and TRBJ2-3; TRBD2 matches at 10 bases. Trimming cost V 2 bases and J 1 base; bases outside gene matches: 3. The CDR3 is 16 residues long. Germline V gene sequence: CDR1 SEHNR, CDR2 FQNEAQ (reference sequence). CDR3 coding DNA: TGTGCCAGCAGCTTATTCCTAGCGGGAGGCACAGATACGCAGTATTTT. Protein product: CASSLFLAGGTDTQYF.

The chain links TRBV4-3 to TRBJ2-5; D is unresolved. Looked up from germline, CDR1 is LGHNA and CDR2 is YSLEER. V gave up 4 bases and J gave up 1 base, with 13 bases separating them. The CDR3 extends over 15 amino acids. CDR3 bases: TGCGCCAGCAGCCTGAAGACTTTACCCCAAGAGACCCAGTACTTC. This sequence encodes CASSLKTLPQETQYF.

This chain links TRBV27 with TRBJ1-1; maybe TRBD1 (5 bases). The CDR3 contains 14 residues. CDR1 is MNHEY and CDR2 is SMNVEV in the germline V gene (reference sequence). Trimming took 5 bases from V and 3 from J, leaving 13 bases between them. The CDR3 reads CASSKPGGDTEAFF. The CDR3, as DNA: TGTGCCAGCAGTAAACCGGGGGGAGACACTGAAGCTTTCTTT.

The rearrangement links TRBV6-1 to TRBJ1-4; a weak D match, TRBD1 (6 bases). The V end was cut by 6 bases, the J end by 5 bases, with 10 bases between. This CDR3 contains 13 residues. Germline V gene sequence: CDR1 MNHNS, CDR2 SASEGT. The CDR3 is CASSRGQNEKLFF. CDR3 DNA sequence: TGTGCCAGCAGCCGTGGACAGAATGAAAAACTGTTTTTT.

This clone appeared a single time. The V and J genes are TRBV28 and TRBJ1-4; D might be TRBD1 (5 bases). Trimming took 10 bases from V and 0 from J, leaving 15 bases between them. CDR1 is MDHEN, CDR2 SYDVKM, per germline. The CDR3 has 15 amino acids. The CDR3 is CATRQSYATNEKLFF. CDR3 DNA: TGTGCCACCAGACAGTCTTATGCAACTAATGAAAAACTGTTTTTT.

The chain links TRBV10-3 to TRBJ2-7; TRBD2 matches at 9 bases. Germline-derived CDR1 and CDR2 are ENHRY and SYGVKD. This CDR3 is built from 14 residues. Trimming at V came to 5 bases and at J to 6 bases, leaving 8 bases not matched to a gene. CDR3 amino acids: CAISSSSGAPEQYF. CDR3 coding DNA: TGTGCCATCAGTTCATCTAGCGGGGCCCCCGAGCAGTACTTC.

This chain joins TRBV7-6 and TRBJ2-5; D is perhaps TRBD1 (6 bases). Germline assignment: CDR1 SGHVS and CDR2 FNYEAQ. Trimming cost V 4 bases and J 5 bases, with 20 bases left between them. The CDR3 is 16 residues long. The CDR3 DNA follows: TGTGCCAGCAGCTCGGCCGGGACATCCTTGGGGGAGACCCAGTACTTC. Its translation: CASSSAGTSLGETQYF. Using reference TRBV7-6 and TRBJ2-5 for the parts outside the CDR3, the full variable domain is GAGVSQSPRYKVTKRGQDVALRCDPISGHVSLYWYRQALGQGPEFLTYFNYEAQQDKSGLPNDRFSAERPEGSISTLTIQRTEQRDSAMYRCASSSAGTSLGETQYFGPGTRLLVL.

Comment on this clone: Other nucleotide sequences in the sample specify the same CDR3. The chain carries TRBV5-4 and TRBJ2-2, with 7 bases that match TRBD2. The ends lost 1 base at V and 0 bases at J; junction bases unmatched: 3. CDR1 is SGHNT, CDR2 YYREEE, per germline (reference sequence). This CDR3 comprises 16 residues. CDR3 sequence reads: CASSLRRGANTGELFF. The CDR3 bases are TGTGCCAGCAGCTTGAGACGGGGGGCGAACACCGGGGAGCTGTTTTTT.

The CDR3 DNA is TGTGCCAGCAGTACCGGGGGGGCCAAAAACATTCAGTACTTC. It translates to CASSTGGAKNIQYF. The chain is built from TRBV7-8 and TRBJ2-4; 7 bases map to TRBD2. Germline CDR1 reads SGHVS; CDR2 reads FQNEAQ. This CDR3 contains 14 residues. V lost 6 bases to trimming and J lost 1 base; unmatched junction nucleotides: 3.

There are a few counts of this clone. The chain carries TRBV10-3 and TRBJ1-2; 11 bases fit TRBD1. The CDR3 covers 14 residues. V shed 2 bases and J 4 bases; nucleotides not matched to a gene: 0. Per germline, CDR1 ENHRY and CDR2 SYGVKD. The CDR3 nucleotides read TGTGCCATCAGTGAGGGACAGGGGGCCTATGGCTACACCTTC. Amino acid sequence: CAISEGQGAYGYTF.

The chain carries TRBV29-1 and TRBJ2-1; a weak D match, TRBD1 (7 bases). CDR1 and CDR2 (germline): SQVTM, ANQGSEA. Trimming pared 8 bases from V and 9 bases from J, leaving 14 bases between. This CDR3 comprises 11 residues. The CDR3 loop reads CSPGTAGEQFF. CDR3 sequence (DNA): TGCAGCCCTGGGACAGCGGGTGAGCAGTTCTTC.

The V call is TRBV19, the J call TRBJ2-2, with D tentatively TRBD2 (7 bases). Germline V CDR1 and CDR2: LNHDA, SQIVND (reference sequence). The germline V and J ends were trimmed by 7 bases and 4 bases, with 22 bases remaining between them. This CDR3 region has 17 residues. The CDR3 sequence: CASIDGGATRVTGELFF. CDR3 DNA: TGTGCCAGTATTGATGGGGGGGCGACTAGGGTCACCGGGGAGCTGTTTTTT.

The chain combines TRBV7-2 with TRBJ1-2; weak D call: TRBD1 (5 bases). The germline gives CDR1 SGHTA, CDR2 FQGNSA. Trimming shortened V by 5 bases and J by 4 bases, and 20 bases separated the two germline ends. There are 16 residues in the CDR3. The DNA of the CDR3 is TGTGCCAGCAGCACCCATAGTAGGGGCGGCCCCTATGGCTACACCTTC. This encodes CASSTHSRGGPYGYTF.

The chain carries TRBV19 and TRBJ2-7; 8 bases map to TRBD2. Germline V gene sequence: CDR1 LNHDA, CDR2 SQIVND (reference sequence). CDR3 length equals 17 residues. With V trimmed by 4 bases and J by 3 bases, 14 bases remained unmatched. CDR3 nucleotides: TGTGCCAGTAGTACCCCTCCGGTTAGCGGGACCTACTACGAGCAGTACTTC. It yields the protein CASSTPPVSGTYYEQYF.

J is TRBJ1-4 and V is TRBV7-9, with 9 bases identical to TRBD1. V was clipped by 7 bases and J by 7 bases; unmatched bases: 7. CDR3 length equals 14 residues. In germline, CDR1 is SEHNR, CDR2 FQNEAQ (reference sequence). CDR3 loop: CASTAGTGPEKLFF. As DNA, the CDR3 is TGTGCCAGCACCGCCGGGACAGGGCCTGAAAAACTGTTTTTT.

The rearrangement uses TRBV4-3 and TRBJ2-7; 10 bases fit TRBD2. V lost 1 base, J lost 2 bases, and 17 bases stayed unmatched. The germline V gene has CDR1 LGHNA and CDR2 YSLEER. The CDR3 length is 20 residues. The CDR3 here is CASSQVRYLAGVPHPYEQYF. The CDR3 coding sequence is TGCGCCAGCAGCCAAGTAAGGTATCTAGCGGGAGTGCCTCATCCCTACGAGCAGTACTTC.

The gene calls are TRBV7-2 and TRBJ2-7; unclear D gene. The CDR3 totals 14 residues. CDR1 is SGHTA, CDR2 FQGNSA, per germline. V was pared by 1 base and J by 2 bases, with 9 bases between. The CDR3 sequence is CASSLEHPPYEQYF. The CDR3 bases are TGTGCCAGCAGCTTAGAGCACCCACCCTACGAGCAGTACTTC.

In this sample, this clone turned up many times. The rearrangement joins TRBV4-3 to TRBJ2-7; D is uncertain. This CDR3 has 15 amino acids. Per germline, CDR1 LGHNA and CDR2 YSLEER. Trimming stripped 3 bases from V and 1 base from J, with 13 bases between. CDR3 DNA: TGCGCCAGCAGCCACTCAGCCTCGGGTTCCTACGAGCAGTACTTC. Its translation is CASSHSASGSYEQYF.

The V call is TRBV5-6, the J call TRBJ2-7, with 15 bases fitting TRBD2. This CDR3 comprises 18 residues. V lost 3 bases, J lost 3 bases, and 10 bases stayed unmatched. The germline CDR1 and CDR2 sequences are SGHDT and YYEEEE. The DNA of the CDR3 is TGTGCCAGCAGCTGGTTTTTCCCGGGACTAGCGGGGGGCTACGAGCAGTACTTC. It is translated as CASSWFFPGLAGGYEQYF.

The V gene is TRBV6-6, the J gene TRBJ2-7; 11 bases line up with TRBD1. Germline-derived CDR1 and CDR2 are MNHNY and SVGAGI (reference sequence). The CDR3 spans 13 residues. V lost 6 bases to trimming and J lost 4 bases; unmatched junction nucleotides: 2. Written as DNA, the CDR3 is TGTGCCAGCAGGGACAGGGGGCAGTACGAGCAGTACTTC. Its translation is CASRDRGQYEQYF.

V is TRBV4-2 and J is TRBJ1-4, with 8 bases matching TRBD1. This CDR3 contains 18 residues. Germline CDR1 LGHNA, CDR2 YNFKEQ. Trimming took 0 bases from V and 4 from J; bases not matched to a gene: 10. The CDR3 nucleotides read TGTGCCAGCAGCCAAGATCCGGTCAGGGGGCTCCATAATGAAAAACTGTTTTTT. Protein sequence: CASSQDPVRGLHNEKLFF.

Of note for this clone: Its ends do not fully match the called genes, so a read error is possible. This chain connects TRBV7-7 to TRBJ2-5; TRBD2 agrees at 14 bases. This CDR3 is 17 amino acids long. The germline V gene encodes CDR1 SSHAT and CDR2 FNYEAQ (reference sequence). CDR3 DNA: TGTGCTAGCAGCGGAGGGACTAGCGGGGGATTGTGGGAGACCCAGTACTTC. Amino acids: CASSGGTSGGLWETQYF.

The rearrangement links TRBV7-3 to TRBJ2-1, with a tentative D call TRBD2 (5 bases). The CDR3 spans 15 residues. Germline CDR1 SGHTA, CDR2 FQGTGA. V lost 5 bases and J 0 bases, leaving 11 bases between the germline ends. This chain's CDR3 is CASSPGEHSYNEQFF. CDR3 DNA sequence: TGTGCCAGCAGCCCCGGGGAGCACTCCTACAATGAGCAGTTCTTC.

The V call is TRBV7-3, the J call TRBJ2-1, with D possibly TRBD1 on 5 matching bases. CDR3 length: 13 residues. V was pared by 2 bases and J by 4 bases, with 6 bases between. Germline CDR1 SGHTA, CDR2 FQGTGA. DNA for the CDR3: TGTGCCAGCAGCTTAGACAGATACAATGAGCAGTTCTTC. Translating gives CASSLDRYNEQFF. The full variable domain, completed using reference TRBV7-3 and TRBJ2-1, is GAGVSQTPSNKVTEKGKYVELRCDPISGHTALYWYRQSLGQGPEFLIYFQGTGAADDSGLPNDRFFAVRPEGSVSTLKIQRTERGDSAVYLCASSLDRYNEQFFGPGTRLTVL.

The CDR3 reads CASSTTDSYEQYF. DNA of the CDR3: TGTGCCAGCTCAACGACAGATTCCTACGAGCAGTACTTC. The chain employs TRBV18 and TRBJ2-7; D might be TRBD1 (5 bases). The CDR3 is 13 residues long. Per the germline V gene, CDR1 is KGHSH and CDR2 is LQKENI. V lost 5 bases to trimming and J lost 1 base, with 9 bases between them.